This TCR beta chain was captured in a study of CD8 T cells in Susac syndrome. TCR beta sequencing covered blood CD8+ and CD4+ T cells. Relapsing-remitting disease, either stable or active, was present in the multiple sclerosis controls, who were treatment-naive patients. Negative magnetic isolation gave CD8+ and CD4+ cells; FACS enriched CD8+ TEMRA. Reverse transcription used about 0.45 to 1 ug RNA and random hexamers. Amplification of TCR beta CDR3 used immunoSEQ multiplex PCR across 54 Vbeta and 13 Jbeta. TCRdb reprocessed the immunoSEQ multiplex PCR reads via MiXCR and lists one record per CDR3 protein. The repertoire holds about 250,000 distinct CDR3 sequences, with 93% as singletons. The CDR3 covers 12 residues. Germline loops: CDR1 SGHRS, CDR2 YFSETQ. Trimming removed 6 bases at V and 5 bases at J, with 10 bases between.

V usage is TRBV5-1 and J usage is TRBJ2-3; possible D gene TRBD2, 7 bases. The clonotype comes from a human donor with multiple sclerosis. The specimen was CD4+ T cells from PBMCs. In DNA form, the CDR3 reads TGCGCCAGCAACAGGGAGGGAGATACGCAGTATTTT. Translated: CASNREGDTQYF.